The rows below give T cell receptor beta chains drawn from one sample of a study of shared clonotypes between healthy human individuals. TCRdb keeps only in-frame clones here, not all; method: immunoSEQ multiplex PCR. The sample yields around 2.5 million clones, over 85% seen once. The material sequenced was naive CD4+ T cells from PBMCs. The receptors were gathered from a man between 18 and 29 years old in good health. Some clones in this sample may be carry-over from other donors' samples. Each CDR3 is given with its conserved first and last residue. Each record gives: D gene, clone size, V gene, J gene, CDR3 DNA, CDR3 protein. A D gene is named only where the DNA matches it firmly. Size is stated for part of the rows, as once, few or many counts, or as a class when the clone is expanded.

>-|few|TRBV7-8|TRBJ1-1
TGTGCCAGCAGCTTAAGCCCCGCAGGGTTAATCGTTGAAGCTTTCTTT
CASSLSPAGLIVEAFF
>TRBD2|once|TRBV19|TRBJ2-1
TGTGCCAGTAGTGGTACTCGGGGGGGCGAAGAGGAGCAGTTCTTC
CASSGTRGGEEEQFF
>TRBD2|-|TRBV5-1|TRBJ2-3
TGCGCCAGCAGCCCCGTGTTAGCGGGGGACACAGATACGCAGTATTTT
CASSPVLAGDTDTQYF
>-|-|TRBV6-5|TRBJ2-5
TGTGCCAGCAGCCGACAGGGGAGGGGCGGGACCCAGTACTTC
CASSRQGRGGTQYF
>-|-|TRBV11-2|TRBJ2-3
TGTGCCAGCGGATCGAAGGGGAGGCAGCCCACAGATACGCAGTATTTT
CASGSKGRQPTDTQYF
>TRBD1|-|TRBV9|TRBJ1-1
TGTGCCAGCAGCAAGACAGGGGGGAACACTGAAGCTTTCTTT
CASSKTGGNTEAFF
>-|-|TRBV5-1|TRBJ1-2
TGCGCCAGCAGCGCGACAGGAGACTATGGCTACACCTTC
CASSATGDYGYTF
>TRBD2|-|TRBV4-2|TRBJ2-1
TGTGCCAGCAGCCACAGCGGGAGTGGGTCCTACAATGAGCAGTTCTTC
CASSHSGSGSYNEQFF
>-|-|TRBV5-4|TRBJ2-3
TGTGCCAGCAGCTTGTTTACTAGCACAGATACGCAGTATTTT
CASSLFTSTDTQYF
>-|-|TRBV9|TRBJ2-1
TGTGCCAGCAGCGTAGGAGGAGGGGTCCTCACCTTACACAATGAGCAGTTCTTC
CASSVGGGVLTLHNEQFF
>-|-|TRBV5-8|TRBJ2-1
TGTGCCAGCAGCTTACTGGGAAGGGCTTCCTACAATGAGCAGTTCTTC
CASSLLGRASYNEQFF
>-|-|TRBV7-9|TRBJ2-3
TGTGCCAGCAGCTCGGGACCAAGCCCCCCAGATACGCAGTATTTT
CASSSGPSPPDTQYF
>-|-|TRBV18|TRBJ1-3
TGTGCCAGCTCACCACTTATGGGGGAAACGGCGGGAAACACCATATATTTT
CASSPLMGETAGNTIYF
>-|-|TRBV10-3|TRBJ2-1
TGTGCCATCAGTGAGTCTGTAGCGGCCTCCTACAATGAGCAGTTCTTC
CAISESVAASYNEQFF
>TRBD1|-|TRBV30|TRBJ1-3
TGTGCCTGGAGTGTGACAGGGAACACCATATATTTT
CAWSVTGNTIYF
>-|-|TRBV7-2|TRBJ1-5
TGTGCCAGCAGCATTTACAGGGAGCGCATACCCCAGCATTTT
CASSIYRERIPQHF
>-|once|TRBV7-6|TRBJ2-3
TGTGCCAGCAGCCCGACCCCCACAGATACGCAGTATTTT
CASSPTPTDTQYF
>-|-|TRBV7-8|TRBJ2-7
TGTGCCAGCAGCTTGACCGCTATGATAATGAGGGAGCAGTACTTC
CASSLTAMIMREQYF
>-|-|TRBV5-4|TRBJ1-3
TGTGCCAGCAGCTTGGATCACAGGAGCTCTGGAAACACCATATATTTT
CASSLDHRSSGNTIYF
>TRBD1|-|TRBV5-5|TRBJ1-5
TGTGCCAGCAGCTTTTCCGGGACAGTTAGCAATCAGCCCCAGCATTTT
CASSFSGTVSNQPQHF
>TRBD1|-|TRBV7-9|TRBJ1-1
TGTGCCAGCAGCTTAATGGGACAGGGGCTTTATTGGAAAGCTTTCTTT
CASSLMGQGLYWKAFF
>-|-|TRBV6-5|TRBJ1-2
TGTGCCAGCAGTCCGACCTACGGAGCTAACTATGGCTACACCTTC
CASSPTYGANYGYTF
>-|-|TRBV7-8|TRBJ1-4
TGTGCCAGCAGCTTATCAGGGTCACCAAATGAAAAACTGTTTTTT
CASSLSGSPNEKLFF
>TRBD2|-|TRBV5-1|TRBJ2-3
TGCGCCAGCAGCTGGGGGACTAGCGGGAGCGTAGATACGCAGTATTTT
CASSWGTSGSVDTQYF
>-|-|TRBV11-2|TRBJ2-1
TGTGCCAGCAGCCCCCCCCTGGGGCCCACCAGTGAGCAGTTCTTC
CASSPPLGPTSEQFF
>-|-|TRBV11-1|TRBJ2-5
TGTGCCAGCAGCTCCGCGCGGGAGACCCAGTACTTC
CASSSARETQYF
>-|-|TRBV13|TRBJ2-5
TGTGCCAGCAGCTCCTCACAGGTGAACCAAGAGACCCAGTACTTC
CASSSSQVNQETQYF
>-|-|TRBV19|TRBJ2-4
TGTGCCAGTAGTATCCTAGGGGCTCAGGCCAAAAACATTCAGTACTTC
CASSILGAQAKNIQYF
>TRBD2|-|TRBV11-2|TRBJ2-5
TGTGCCAGCAGCCAACTACCGGGACTAGCGGGAGTTGGCGAGACCCAGTACTTC
CASSQLPGLAGVGETQYF
>-|-|TRBV5-1|TRBJ1-1
TGCGCCAGCCGCGCCCTCGGACGGGACACTGAAGCTTTCTTT
CASRALGRDTEAFF
>TRBD2|-|TRBV9|TRBJ2-7
TGTGCCAGCAGCGTAAGAGCGGGAGAGCCCGAGCAGTACTTC
CASSVRAGEPEQYF
>-|-|TRBV27|TRBJ1-1
TGTGCCAGCAGTTTAGAGGGTGACACTGAAGCTTTCTTT
CASSLEGDTEAFF
>-|-|TRBV9|TRBJ2-3
TGTGCCAGCAGCGTAGTCACGGGAACAGATACGCAGTATTTT
CASSVVTGTDTQYF
>-|-|TRBV28|TRBJ1-3
TGTGCCAGCAGTTTGGCTCGCTCTGGAAACACCATATATTTT
CASSLARSGNTIYF
>-|-|TRBV7-2|TRBJ1-2
TGTGCCAGCAGCCCGATGACAGGTACTAACTATGGCTACACCTTC
CASSPMTGTNYGYTF
>TRBD2|few|TRBV30|TRBJ2-7
TGTGCCTGGAGTACGGGAGGGCCCTACGAGCAGTACTTC
CAWSTGGPYEQYF
>-|-|TRBV18|TRBJ1-2
TGTGCCAGCTCACCGGGGGGCACCACTATGGGGAGTTCCTTC
CASSPGGTTMGSSF
>-|-|TRBV27|TRBJ2-7
TGTGCCAGCAGTCGCTACGAATTCTCCTACGAGCAGTACTTC
CASSRYEFSYEQYF
>-|-|TRBV9|TRBJ2-1
TGTGCCAGCAGCGTAGTGGCAGGCTCCTACAATGAGCAGTTCTTC
CASSVVAGSYNEQFF
>-|-|TRBV28|TRBJ1-2
TGTGCCAGCAGCATCAGAGGGGGGTTTAACTATGGCTACACCTTC
CASSIRGGFNYGYTF
>-|-|TRBV6-1|TRBJ2-3
TGTGCCAGCAGTGATTCGGTCCACCACACAGATACGCAGTATTTT
CASSDSVHHTDTQYF
>TRBD2|-|TRBV2|TRBJ2-3
TGTGCCAGCAGGACGGGGACTAGCGGGAGCACAGATACGCAGTATTTT
CASRTGTSGSTDTQYF
>-|few|TRBV27|TRBJ1-1
TGTGCCAGCAGGATTTTACAGGGAGCAGGGAAAGCTTTCTTT
CASRILQGAGKAFF
>-|-|TRBV11-2|TRBJ1-2
TGTGCCAGCAGCATTGGGGCAAACTATGGCTACACCTTC
CASSIGANYGYTF
>TRBD2|-|TRBV5-4|TRBJ2-1
TGTGCCAGCAGCTCGCTGCCGGGACTAGCGGTCAACAATGAGCAGTTCTTC
CASSSLPGLAVNNEQFF
>-|once|TRBV5-4|TRBJ2-5
TGTGCCAGCAGCCGCCGGGACACCCAAGAGACCCAGTACTTC
CASSRRDTQETQYF
>-|once|TRBV4-2|TRBJ2-7
TGTGCCAGCAGCCAAGTAAGCAGCTTGGGGACCTACGAGCAGTACTTC
CASSQVSSLGTYEQYF
>-|once|TRBV28|TRBJ2-7
TGTGCCAGCAGCCGAGACCCCGGGAGAGTCTACGAGCAGTACTTC
CASSRDPGRVYEQYF
>-|-|TRBV6-1|TRBJ2-5
TGTGCCAGCAGTAAAAGGGACTTCCAAGAGACCCAGTACTTC
CASSKRDFQETQYF
>-|-|TRBV20-1|TRBJ1-1
TGCAGTGCTAGCCCTGGGACTGAAGCTTTCTTT
CSASPGTEAFF